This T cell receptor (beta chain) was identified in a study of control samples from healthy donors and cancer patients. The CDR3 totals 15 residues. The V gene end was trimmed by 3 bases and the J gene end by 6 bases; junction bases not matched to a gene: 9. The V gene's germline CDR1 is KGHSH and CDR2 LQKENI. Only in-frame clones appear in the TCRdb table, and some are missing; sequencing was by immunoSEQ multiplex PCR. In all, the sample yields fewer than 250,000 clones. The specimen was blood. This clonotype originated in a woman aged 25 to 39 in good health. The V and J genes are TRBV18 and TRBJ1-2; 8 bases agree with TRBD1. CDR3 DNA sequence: TGTGCCAGCTCACCGTCTATTCAGGGGGCTAATGGCTACACCTTC. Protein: CASSPSIQGANGYTF.